This TCR beta chain was identified during a study of T cell changes during pregnancy in multiple sclerosis. V dropped 8 bases and J dropped 5 bases, with 15 bases sitting between them. The CDR3 runs 13 residues. Germline CDR1 SEHNR, CDR2 FQNEAQ (reference sequence). Using immunoSEQ multiplex PCR, the repertoire was profiled, and TCRdb retains in-frame clones only, with some absent. Found here are approximately 100,000 clones, roughly nine tenths of them singletons; the top ten hold about 3.5%. This chain connects TRBV7-9 to TRBJ1-2, with D unresolved. This receptor was taken from a female donor with multiple sclerosis, enrolled in a pregnancy study. The source was peripheral blood, collected after pregnancy. CDR3 loop: CASVGTRGYGYTF. Written as DNA, the CDR3 is TGTGCCAGCGTCGGAACCCGCGGGTATGGCTACACCTTC.